The 20 T cell receptor beta chains below were found in one sample sequenced in a study of spatial heterogeneity in lung cancer. The antigens for these receptors are not known. Time point: sample taken at primary tumor resection. TCRdb re-called the 5' RACE reads with MiXCR, one entry per CDR3 protein. The data show about 100,000 distinct CDR3 sequences, approximately 4% seen once. The study's findings and limits: Expanded alpha and beta TCR counts within tumors tracked tumor mutation counts.

This specimen consisted of lung tumor tissue, obtained at surgery. All receptors derive from a male donor with early-stage non-small cell lung cancer.

The chain joins TRBV12-3 or TRBV12-4 to TRBJ1-3; D is unresolved. Trimming took 5 bases from V and 0 from J, leaving 8 bases between them. The CDR3 has 14 residues. The CDR3 here is CASSAGVSGNTIYF. The CDR3 nucleotides read TGTGCCAGCAGTGCAGGAGTCTCTGGAAACACCATATATTTT.

The sample holds many counts of this clonotype. The chain is built from TRBV5-5 and TRBJ1-2, with no clear D. This CDR3 has 15 amino acids. CDR1 is SGHKS and CDR2 is YYEKEE in the germline V gene (reference sequence). Trimming removed 4 bases at V and 0 bases at J, with 13 bases between. As DNA, the CDR3 is TGTGCCAGCAGCCAAATGCGGGGATCTAACTATGGCTACACCTTC. Translated, it gives CASSQMRGSNYGYTF.

The V gene is TRBV20-1, the J gene TRBJ2-7; D may be TRBD1 or TRBD2 (5 bases each). The germline V gene has CDR1 DFQATT and CDR2 SNEGSKA (reference sequence). This CDR3 comprises 13 residues. Trimming stripped 7 bases from V and 3 bases from J, with 16 bases between. CDR3 sequence reads: CSVPGRGVYEQYF. The CDR3 DNA follows: TGCAGTGTACCGGGACGGGGAGTCTACGAGCAGTACTTC.

This clonotype was detected many times. This rearrangement joins TRBV5-1 to TRBJ2-3, with TRBD2 identical over 8 bases. The CDR3 is 14 residues long. J was trimmed by 4 bases and V by 0 bases; bases with no gene match: 1. From germline, CDR1 is SGHRS and CDR2 YFSETQ. The DNA for the CDR3 is TGCGCCAGCAGCTTGGGCGGGAGGCCAGATACGCAGTATTTT. Translating gives CASSLGGRPDTQYF.

Only one count was recorded for this clonotype. A much larger clone is a single base away; this may be a read error. The chain couples TRBV6-1 to TRBJ2-5, with D uncertain. V shed 5 bases and J shed 3 bases, with 10 bases lying between them. CDR1 is MNHNS and CDR2 is SASEGT in the germline V gene. The CDR3 consists of 13 residues. CDR3 residues: CASSFDSEETQYF. The DNA for the CDR3 is TGTGCCAGCAGTTTTGACTCCGAAGAGACCCAGTACTTC.

The J gene is TRBJ2-1, the V gene TRBV28; D not certain. Trimming shortened V by 6 bases and J by 6 bases, and 15 bases separated the two germline ends. Germline-derived CDR1 and CDR2 are MDHEN and SYDVKM. The CDR3 has 14 amino acids. CDR3 sequence: CASRRPGPRNEQFF. As DNA, the CDR3 is TGTGCCAGCAGACGACCGGGCCCGCGCAATGAGCAGTTCTTC.

This clonotype was seen repeatedly, ten times or more. V gene TRBV9 combines with J gene TRBJ1-1; possible D gene TRBD1, 5 bases. Trimming shortened V by 5 bases and J by 1 base, and 9 bases separated the two germline ends. CDR1 SGDLS and CDR2 YYNGEE come from the germline V gene. This CDR3 is 13 amino acids long. CDR3 sequence: CASRGGANTEAFF. CDR3 in DNA: TGTGCCAGCAGGGGTGGGGCGAACACTGAAGCTTTCTTT.

This clonotype was recorded many times. The chain joins TRBV2 to TRBJ2-7; D is undetermined. This CDR3 region has 10 residues. Germline V lookup: CDR1 SNHLY, CDR2 FYNNEI. The V and J ends lost 8 bases and 4 bases respectively, with 6 bases between them. In DNA, the CDR3 is TGTGCCAGCGGGATTTACGAGCAGTACTTC. Its protein product is CASGIYEQYF.

As for this clonotype: A read error may explain this, as a much larger clone is one base away. The chain combines TRBV20-1 with TRBJ1-2; D remains ambiguous. Germline V CDR1 and CDR2: DFQATT, SNEGSKA (reference sequence). Trimming stripped 1 base from V and 6 bases from J, with 15 bases between. This CDR3 contains 14 residues. This CDR3 reads CSARGPSSTNGYTF. Written as DNA, the CDR3 is TGCAGTGCTAGAGGGCCGTCCTCAACCAATGGCTACACCTTC.

This clonotype was counted many times. The chain is built from TRBV3-1 and TRBJ1-1; 8 nucleotides line up with TRBD1. The CDR3 spans 16 residues. From germline, CDR1 is LGHDT and CDR2 YNNKEL (reference sequence). J was trimmed by 5 bases and V by 4 bases; bases with no gene match: 12. DNA of the CDR3: TGTGCCAGCAGCCCAGGGGGCGGGAGATTACGGACTGAAGCTTTCTTT. Residues: CASSPGGGRLRTEAFF.

This clonotype is medium-sized (0.01 to 0.1%) within its sample. The CDR3 reads CASRPTSGYEQYF. CDR3 in DNA: TGTGCCAGTAGACCGACTAGCGGGTACGAGCAGTACTTC. The V call is TRBV3-1, the J call TRBJ2-7, with 10 positions matching TRBD2. Germline V gene sequence: CDR1 LGHDT, CDR2 YNNKEL (reference sequence). There are 13 residues in the CDR3. V dropped 9 bases and J dropped 4; count of bases not matched to a gene: 6.

The sample holds many counts of this clonotype. This rearrangement joins TRBV28 to TRBJ2-7; D remains unclear. V gave up 6 bases and J gave up 2 bases, with 8 bases separating them. Germline lookup yields CDR1 MDHEN and CDR2 SYDVKM. CDR3 length: 12 amino acids. The CDR3 DNA reads as TGTGCCAGCAGCCCCCCGGCCTACGAGCAGTACTTC. This encodes CASSPPAYEQYF.

There are many counts of this clonotype. The chain combines TRBV11-1 with TRBJ2-1; 14 bases map to TRBD2. This CDR3 is 17 amino acids long. Per germline, CDR1 SGHAT and CDR2 FQDESV (reference sequence). The V and J ends lost 5 bases and 4 bases, in that order; junction bases with no gene match: 7. The CDR3 protein is CASSAGLAGGPYNEQFF. For the CDR3, the DNA is TGTGCCAGCAGCGCCGGACTAGCGGGAGGTCCGTACAATGAGCAGTTCTTC.

DNA of the CDR3: TGTGCCAGCAGTTTCACAGTCCATAATTCACCCCTCCACTTT. It encodes CASSFTVHNSPLHF. The rearrangement links TRBV27 to TRBJ1-6; no firm D call. The CDR3 is 14 residues long. Germline V lookup: CDR1 MNHEY, CDR2 SMNVEV (reference sequence). Trimming stripped 3 bases from V and 5 bases from J, with 8 bases between.

Many counts were recorded for this clonotype. The chain is built from TRBV28 and TRBJ1-6; TRBD1 agrees at 10 bases. This CDR3 region has 16 residues. Germline V gives CDR1 MDHEN, CDR2 SYDVKM. V gave up 6 bases and J gave up 1 base; unmatched junction bases: 3. Here the CDR3 DNA reads TGTGCCAGCAGCGGGACAGGGGCGTCCTATAATTCACCCCTCCACTTT. As protein: CASSGTGASYNSPLHF.

At least ten counts were recorded for this clonotype. The rearrangement joins TRBV7-9 to TRBJ2-3, with D uncertain. Germline-derived CDR1 and CDR2 are SEHNR and FQNEAQ (reference sequence). Deletions cut 4 bases from V and 4 bases from J, with 12 bases between. The CDR3 runs to 14 residues. CDR3 bases: TGTGCCAGCAGCTCTCCCAGCTATGCAGATACGCAGTATTTT. It is translated as CASSSPSYADTQYF.

This clonotype has more than one count but fewer than ten. The chain employs TRBV27 and TRBJ2-3; TRBD2 is a possible D gene (6 bases). The CDR3 is made up of 17 amino acids. Trimming stripped 2 bases from V and 4 bases from J, with 19 bases between. CDR1 and CDR2 (germline): MNHEY, SMNVEV (reference sequence). The CDR3 DNA sequence: TGTGCCAGCAGTTTAAATGGGCGGGGCCCCGGGCCAGATACGCAGTATTTT. Residues: CASSLNGRGPGPDTQYF.

In its sample, this clonotype was seen many times. The chain recombines TRBV7-9 with TRBJ2-5; maybe TRBD2 (5 bases). V lost 2 bases and J 1 base, leaving 11 bases between the germline ends. The CDR3 contains 15 residues. Germline lookup yields CDR1 SEHNR and CDR2 FQNEAQ (reference sequence). In nucleotides, the CDR3 is TGTGCCAGCAGCTTATCGAGCGGAGCCCAAGAGACCCAGTACTTC. It codes for CASSLSSGAQETQYF. The whole variable domain, filled in from reference TRBV7-9 and TRBJ2-5, reads DTGVSQNPRHKITKRGQNVTFRCDPISEHNRLYWYRQTLGQGPEFLTYFQNEAQLEKSRLLSDRFSAERPKGSFSTLEIQRTEQGDSAMYLCASSLSSGAQETQYFGPGTRLLVL.

This clonotype was recorded many times. The rearrangement links TRBV5-1 to TRBJ2-3; D is undetermined. Germline values: CDR1 SGHRS, CDR2 YFSETQ. V was clipped by 0 bases and J by 0 bases, with 8 bases between them. CDR3 length: 15 amino acids. The CDR3 DNA sequence: TGCGCCAGCAGCTTGGATCCGCAGAGCACAGATACGCAGTATTTT. Protein: CASSLDPQSTDTQYF.

This clonotype appeared a few times. One junction end disagrees with the germline gene, perhaps due to a read error. V and J are TRBV4-1 and TRBJ2-3; 12 nucleotides align to TRBD2. The CDR3 is 18 residues long. Germline CDR1 MGHRA, CDR2 YSYEKL. CDR3 amino acids: CASNQGLTSGGSTDTQYF. The CDR3 DNA sequence: TGCGCCAGCAACCAAGGGCTGACTAGCGGGGGAAGCACAGATACGCAGTATTTT.